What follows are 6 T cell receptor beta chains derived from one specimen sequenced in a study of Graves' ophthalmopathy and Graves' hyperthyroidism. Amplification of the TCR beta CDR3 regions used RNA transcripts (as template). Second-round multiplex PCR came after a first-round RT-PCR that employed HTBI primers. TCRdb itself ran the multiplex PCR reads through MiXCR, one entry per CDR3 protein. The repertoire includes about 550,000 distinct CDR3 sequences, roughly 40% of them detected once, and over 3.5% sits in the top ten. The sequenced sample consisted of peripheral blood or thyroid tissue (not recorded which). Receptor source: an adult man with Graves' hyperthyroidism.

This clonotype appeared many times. DNA for the CDR3: TGTGCCAGCAGCCAAGTAGGCAGCAGGATCGTCGGCTATGGCTACACCTTC. Amino acids: CASSQVGSRIVGYGYTF. The V gene is TRBV3-1, the J gene TRBJ1-2; D ambiguous. Trimming removed 1 base from V and 4 bases from J, with 19 bases in between. The CDR3 length is 17 residues. Germline-derived CDR1 and CDR2 are LGHDT and YNNKEL (reference sequence).

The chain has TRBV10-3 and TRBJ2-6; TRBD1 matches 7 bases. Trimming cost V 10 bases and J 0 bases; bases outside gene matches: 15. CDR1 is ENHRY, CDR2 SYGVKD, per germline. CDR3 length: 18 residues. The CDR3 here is CASNLNRGRVSGANVLTF. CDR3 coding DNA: TGTGCCAGCAACCTCAACAGGGGCAGGGTCTCTGGGGCCAACGTCCTGACTTTC.

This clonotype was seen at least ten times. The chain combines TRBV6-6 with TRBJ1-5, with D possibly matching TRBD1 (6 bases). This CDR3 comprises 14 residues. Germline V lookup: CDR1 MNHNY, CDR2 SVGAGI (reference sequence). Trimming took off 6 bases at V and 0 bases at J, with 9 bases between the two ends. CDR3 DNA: TGTGCCAGCAGCCGGACAGATAGCAATCAGCCCCAGCATTTT. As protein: CASSRTDSNQPQHF.

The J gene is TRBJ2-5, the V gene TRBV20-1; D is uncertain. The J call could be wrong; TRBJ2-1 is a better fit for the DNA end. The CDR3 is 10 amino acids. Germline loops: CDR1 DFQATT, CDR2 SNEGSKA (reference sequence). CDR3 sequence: CSASVGWQFF. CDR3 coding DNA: TGCAGTGCTAGCGTCGGATGGCAGTTCTTC.

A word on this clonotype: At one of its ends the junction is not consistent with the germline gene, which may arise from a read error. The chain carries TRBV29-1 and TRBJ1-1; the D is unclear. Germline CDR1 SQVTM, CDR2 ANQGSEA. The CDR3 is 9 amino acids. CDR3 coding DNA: TGCAGCGTTGAACCCGGGCCGATCTTT. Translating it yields CSVEPGPIF.

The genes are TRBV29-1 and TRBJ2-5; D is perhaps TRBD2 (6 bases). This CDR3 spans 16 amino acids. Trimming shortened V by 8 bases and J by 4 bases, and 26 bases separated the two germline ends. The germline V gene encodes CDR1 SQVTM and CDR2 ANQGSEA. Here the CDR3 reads CSLGGVGGAIGETQYF. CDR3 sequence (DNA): TGCAGCTTAGGAGGGGTTGGCGGGGCAATCGGAGAGACCCAGTACTTC.